A single sample gave rise to the 2 T cell receptor beta chains below, sequenced in a study of beta chain features in type 1 diabetes. Study-wide results and limits: Type 1 diabetes patients had moderately but significantly shorter TCRB CDR3s in all four CD4+ subsets.

Expressed TCRB transcripts were sequenced because the entire RNA isolate underwent reverse transcription. TCRdb's copy holds only in-frame clones and misses some; the assay was immunoSEQ multiplex PCR. The repertoire has 300,000 to 400,000 clones, 9.6% of them found once; the top ten carry roughly 0.6%. The antigens for these receptors are not known. The sample consisted of central memory CD4+ T cells from blood. These receptor sequences come from a man aged 25 to 45 with type 1 diabetes.

Only a few counts were recorded for this clone. This chain connects TRBV6-5 to TRBJ2-3, with D possibly TRBD2 on 6 matching bases. The CDR3 extends over 13 amino acids. Trimming cost V 5 bases and J 1 base, with 7 bases left between them. Germline V lookup: CDR1 MNHEY, CDR2 SVGAGI. This CDR3 reads CASSGTRTDTQYF. The CDR3 DNA is TGTGCCAGCAGTGGGACTCGCACAGATACGCAGTATTTT.

The chain is built from TRBV7-9 and TRBJ2-5; D possibly corresponds to TRBD1 (6 bases). Germline V gives CDR1 SEHNR, CDR2 FQNEAQ (reference sequence). The CDR3 extends over 15 amino acids. V lost 4 bases, J lost 2 bases, and 14 bases lay in between. The CDR3 region has the DNA TGTGCCAGCAGCTCACAGGGTGGAGGACAAGAGACCCAGTACTTC. Its translation is CASSSQGGGQETQYF.